One sample yielded the 28 T cell receptor beta chains listed below, sequenced in a study of regulatory T cells in long-lasting Graves disease. Both iRepertoire HTBI primers and Arm-PCR of CDR3 regions were used to build the TCR beta libraries. Each CDR3 protein is one row after TCRdb ran MiXCR on the multiplex PCR reads. Of 400,000 to 500,000 distinct CDR3 sequences in the sample, under 25% are singletons; the top ten hold over 10%. The time point was: persistent/refractory GD, antithyroid drugs over 5 years with positive TRAb. PBMC-extracted RNA yielded the TCR library. The material was peripheral blood mononuclear cells (PBMCs), obtained when the disease was refractory, from a patient treated with antithyroid drugs. These TCRs come from a female donor with Graves disease.

In its sample, this clonotype was seen many times. The V and J genes are TRBV2 and TRBJ1-2; D is unresolved. Germline loops: CDR1 SNHLY, CDR2 FYNNEI. V lost 0 bases, J lost 6 bases, and 11 bases lay in between. CDR3 length: 14 amino acids. CDR3 bases: TGTGCCAGCAGTGAAGCTGTCAGGACCAATGGCTACACCTTC. Amino acids: CASSEAVRTNGYTF.

The rearrangement joins TRBV10-3 to TRBJ1-1; 9 bases line up with TRBD1. V gave up 6 bases and J gave up 1 base; unmatched junction bases: 12. The CDR3 runs to 17 residues. Germline V CDR1 and CDR2: ENHRY, SYGVKD. The CDR3 region is CAISRNRDRAANTEAFF. As DNA, the CDR3 is TGTGCCATCAGCAGAAATAGGGACAGGGCAGCGAACACTGAAGCTTTCTTT.

J is TRBJ1-1 and V is TRBV20-1, with D possibly being TRBD1 (5 bases). V lost 1 base and J lost 0, with 15 bases in between. CDR1 and CDR2 from the germline V gene are DFQATT and SNEGSKA (reference sequence). The CDR3 runs to 16 residues. The CDR3 bases are TGCAGTGCTAGAGGGAGGGGTATATACATGAACACTGAAGCTTTCTTT. Amino acids: CSARGRGIYMNTEAFF.

This clonotype has only a few counts. V gene TRBV19 combines with J gene TRBJ1-2; possibly TRBD1 for D (5 bases). The CDR3 is 16 residues long. The V gene's germline CDR1 is LNHDA and CDR2 SQIVND (reference sequence). V dropped 5 bases and J dropped 2 bases, with 18 bases sitting between them. CDR3 nucleotide sequence: TGTGCCAGTAGTCAACGGGCTCTAGGGGCGAACTATGGCTACACCTTC. Protein sequence: CASSQRALGANYGYTF.

This clonotype has only a few counts. CDR3 in amino acids: CASSLRPATDTQYF. The CDR3 nucleotides read TGCGCCAGCAGCTTGCGACCGGCCACAGATACGCAGTATTTT. The chain combines TRBV5-1 with TRBJ2-3; D not certain. Germline V lookup: CDR1 SGHRS, CDR2 YFSETQ. V was cut by 1 base and J by 2 bases, with 8 bases left in between. This CDR3 is built from 14 residues.

This clonotype was detected ten times or more. V is TRBV11-2 and J is TRBJ2-7; D gene ambiguous. The CDR3 consists of 13 residues. V was cut by 3 bases and J by 1 base, with 7 bases left in between. Germline CDR1 and CDR2: SGHAT and FQNNGV. The CDR3 protein is CASSFRASYEQYF. The CDR3 DNA sequence: TGTGCCAGCAGCTTCCGGGCGTCCTACGAGCAGTACTTC.

The sample holds many counts of this clonotype. This chain links TRBV2 with TRBJ2-2, with 11 bases aligning to TRBD2. The CDR3 is 17 amino acids. The V and J ends lost 2 bases and 5 bases, in that order; junction bases with no gene match: 7. Germline V gene sequence: CDR1 SNHLY, CDR2 FYNNEI. Written as DNA, the CDR3 is TGTGCCAGCAGTGAAAATACTAGCGGGAGAGGAACCGGGGAGCTGTTTTTT. Translation gives CASSENTSGRGTGELFF.

This clonotype has at least ten counts. V and J are TRBV28 and TRBJ2-2, with 8 bases that match TRBD1. V shed 8 bases and J 4 bases; nucleotides not matched to a gene: 3. The CDR3 loop spans 13 amino acids. The germline V gene has CDR1 MDHEN and CDR2 SYDVKM. The CDR3 DNA reads as TGTGCCAGCGTAACAGGGGGCACCGGGGAGCTGTTTTTT. This gives the protein CASVTGGTGELFF.

At least ten counts were recorded for this clonotype. The chain combines TRBV27 with TRBJ1-5; D not resolved. The ends were cut back, 6 bases at V and 3 bases at J, with 15 bases in the middle. From germline, CDR1 is MNHEY and CDR2 SMNVEV (reference sequence). This CDR3 region has 15 residues. This CDR3 is CASRPFRGINQPQHF. The CDR3 DNA reads TGTGCCAGCAGGCCCTTTAGAGGGATCAATCAGCCCCAGCATTTT.

The chain recombines TRBV19 with TRBJ1-1; D gene unclear. Germline V gives CDR1 LNHDA, CDR2 SQIVND (reference sequence). V was clipped by 3 bases and J by 0 bases, with 17 bases between them. The CDR3 spans 17 residues. Here the CDR3 DNA reads TGTGCCAGTAGTATCCCGGGGATAGAGCTCCTGAACACTGAAGCTTTCTTT. It translates to CASSIPGIELLNTEAFF.

This chain joins TRBV7-8 and TRBJ2-3, with 12 bases identical to TRBD2. The CDR3 has 15 amino acids. V was pared by 4 bases and J by 3 bases, with 2 bases of the junction left unmatched. CDR1 is SGHVS, CDR2 FQNEAQ, per germline. Here the CDR3 reads CASSWGTSGTDTQYF. The CDR3 DNA is TGTGCCAGCAGCTGGGGGACTAGCGGGACAGATACGCAGTATTTT.

The rearrangement uses TRBV10-3 and TRBJ2-1; the D gene is possibly TRBD2 (6 bases). The CDR3 spans 16 residues. Deletions cut 0 bases from V and 2 bases from J, with 11 bases between. CDR1 and CDR2 from the germline V gene are ENHRY and SYGVKD. The CDR3 reads CAISESVSGTYNEQFF. In nucleotides, the CDR3 is TGTGCCATCAGTGAGTCAGTTAGCGGCACCTACAATGAGCAGTTCTTC.

This clonotype was detected only a few times. V gene TRBV20-1 combines with J gene TRBJ1-1; possibly TRBD1 for D (5 bases). The V gene's germline CDR1 is DFQATT and CDR2 SNEGSKA (reference sequence). V gave up 6 bases and J gave up 4 bases, with 15 bases separating them. This CDR3 contains 13 residues. Written as DNA, the CDR3 is TGCAGTGCCCCACCAGGGTTGGGCACTGAAGCTTTCTTT. This codes for CSAPPGLGTEAFF.

This clonotype was seen ten or more times. This chain links TRBV27 with TRBJ2-7; maybe TRBD1 (6 bases). There are 16 residues in the CDR3. Trimming pared 4 bases from V and 6 bases from J, leaving 22 bases between. Germline CDR1 and CDR2: MNHEY and SMNVEV (reference sequence). CDR3: CASSSLGTSLAVEQYF. Here the CDR3 DNA reads TGTGCCAGCAGTTCCCTCGGGACAAGCTTAGCAGTCGAGCAGTACTTC.

This clonotype was detected many times. The chain uses TRBV24-1 and TRBJ1-5; D unclear. This CDR3 comprises 13 residues. Germline V gene data show CDR1 as KGHDR and CDR2 as SFDVKD. The V and J ends lost 9 bases and 1 base respectively, with 9 bases between them. DNA for the CDR3: TGTGCCACCGGGGAGGAGAGCAATCAGCCCCAGCATTTT. Its translation is CATGEESNQPQHF.

This clonotype has a handful of counts. This chain uses TRBV12-3 or TRBV12-4 with TRBJ2-5; 8 nucleotides line up with TRBD1. The trim removed 3 bases at V and 5 bases at J, leaving 5 bases unmatched. The CDR3 covers 14 residues. The CDR3 loop reads CASSLWTGTETQYF. In DNA form, the CDR3 reads TGTGCCAGCAGTTTGTGGACAGGGACCGAGACCCAGTACTTC.

This clonotype appeared a few times. This rearrangement joins TRBV19 to TRBJ1-4, with D possibly being TRBD1 (5 bases). The germline V gene has CDR1 LNHDA and CDR2 SQIVND (reference sequence). The CDR3 is made up of 13 amino acids. V was cut by 4 bases and J by 2 bases, with 5 bases left in between. As DNA, the CDR3 is TGTGCCAGTAGTACAGGGACTAATGAAAAACTGTTTTTT. It specifies CASSTGTNEKLFF.

As for this clonotype: At one of its ends the junction is not consistent with the germline gene, which may arise from a read error. The chain is built from TRBV7-9 and TRBJ1-2; TRBD1 is a possible D gene (6 bases). This CDR3 contains 13 residues. The germline CDR1 and CDR2 sequences are SEHNR and FQNEAQ (reference sequence). The CDR3 sequence: CASSLKEGHREAF. The CDR3 DNA is TGTGCCAGCAGCTTAAAGGAGGGCCACAGGGAAGCCTTC. The complete variable domain, with remaining parts taken from reference TRBV7-9 and TRBJ1-2, reads DTGVSQNPRHKITKRGQNVTFRCDPISEHNRLYWYRQTLGQGPEFLTYFQNEAQLEKSRLLSDRFSAERPKGSFSTLEIQRTEQGDSAMYLCASSLKEGHREAFGSGTRLTVV.

The chain has TRBV6-1 and TRBJ1-1; unclear D gene. The CDR3 length is 11 residues. Trimming shortened V by 6 bases and J by 8 bases, and 10 bases separated the two germline ends. The germline CDR1 and CDR2 sequences are MNHNS and SASEGT. As DNA, the CDR3 is TGTGCCAGCAGCGACGTGCGAGAAGCTTTCTTT. This gives the protein CASSDVREAFF.

The rearrangement uses TRBV4-1 and TRBJ1-5, with D unresolved. Trimming shortened V by 1 base and J by 8 bases, and 15 bases separated the two germline ends. Germline V CDR1 and CDR2: MGHRA, YSYEKL. This CDR3 region has 15 residues. CDR3 sequence: CASSQGTLKNEPQHF. For the CDR3, the DNA is TGCGCCAGCAGCCAAGGGACGCTAAAGAATGAGCCCCAGCATTTT.

This clonotype was detected ten times or more. CDR3 nucleotides: TGTGCCAGCAATGAGCGGGGGCGAGAGCAGTACTTC. Encoded protein: CASNERGREQYF. The genes are TRBV28 and TRBJ2-7, with 8 bases aligning to TRBD2. With 7 bases clipped from V and 7 bases from J, the junction kept 6 bases outside the gene matches. Looked up from germline, CDR1 is MDHEN and CDR2 is SYDVKM. The CDR3 covers 12 residues.

This clonotype was seen many times. The chain couples TRBV11-2 to TRBJ1-6; D might be TRBD1 (6 bases). Germline CDR1 reads SGHAT; CDR2 reads FQNNGV. The CDR3 is 15 amino acids. Between the trimmed V and J ends, which lost 3 bases and 6 bases, there was a span of 12 bases. The chain's CDR3 is CASSLERTANSPLHF. Here the CDR3 DNA reads TGTGCCAGCAGCTTGGAGCGGACAGCTAATTCACCCCTCCACTTT.

This clonotype has at least ten counts. This chain joins TRBV29-1 and TRBJ2-7, with D unclear. V was shortened by 3 bases and J by 6 bases, with 12 bases between the two germline ends. Looked up from germline, CDR1 is SQVTM and CDR2 is ANQGSEA. This CDR3 comprises 12 residues. As DNA, the CDR3 is TGCAGCGTTGAGAAGCAGCTTGGCGAGCAGTACTTC. It specifies CSVEKQLGEQYF.

This clonotype was found a few times. The chain employs TRBV4-3 and TRBJ2-7; tentatively, D is TRBD1 (6 bases). This CDR3 is built from 15 residues. Between the trimmed V and J ends, which lost 1 base and 2 bases, there was a span of 12 bases. The germline V gene has CDR1 LGHNA and CDR2 YSLEER. The CDR3 region is CASSQGAQGTYEQYF. The CDR3 nucleotides read TGCGCCAGCAGCCAAGGGGCCCAGGGGACCTACGAGCAGTACTTC.

This clonotype has only a few counts. The J gene is TRBJ1-6, the V gene TRBV3-1; 7 bases align to TRBD1. V trimming: 3 bases; J trimming: 8 bases; junction bases outside the gene matches: 4. Germline V lookup: CDR1 LGHDT, CDR2 YNNKEL (reference sequence). The CDR3 has 14 amino acids. The CDR3 DNA reads TGTGCCAGCAGCCAGACAGGGTTGGATTCACCCCTCCACTTT. Its translation: CASSQTGLDSPLHF.

This clonotype is a singleton in its sample. This sequence may be a read error, since a much larger clone differs from it by one base. CDR3 protein: CASSLNTGSSGANVLAF. CDR3 DNA sequence: TGTGCCAGCAGCCTCAACACAGGGAGCTCTGGGGCCAACGTCCTGGCTTTC. V usage is TRBV7-6 and J usage is TRBJ2-6; possible D gene TRBD1, 6 bases. The CDR3 consists of 17 residues. CDR1 is SGHVS and CDR2 is FNYEAQ in the germline V gene.

This chain uses TRBV5-1 with TRBJ1-6; unclear D gene. The CDR3 consists of 18 residues. Germline values: CDR1 SGHRS, CDR2 YFSETQ. V shed 1 base and J shed 0 bases, with 14 bases lying between them. In DNA, the CDR3 is TGCGCCAGCAGCTTGATTGGCCGGACGGCCTCCTATAATTCACCCCTCCACTTT. Residues: CASSLIGRTASYNSPLHF.

This clonotype was seen only once. The junction and the germline gene differ at one end; a read error may be behind it. This chain links TRBV6-1 with TRBJ1-2; D gene uncertain. Germline V lookup: CDR1 MNHNS, CDR2 SASEGT. This CDR3 contains 11 residues. CDR3 in DNA: TGTGCCAGCAGTCCAGGCTATGGCTGCACCTTC. It yields the protein CASSPGYGCTF.